These 16 T cell receptor beta chains originate from one sample sequenced in a study of blood T cells in healthy people across ages. For the second PCR, which ran for roughly 7 to 11 cycles, a sample-barcoded 5' primer and a J-beta primer mix were used. TCRdb independently ran MiXCR on the 5' RACE reads; one entry per CDR3 protein. The table lists around 650,000 distinct CDR3 sequences, 32% of them singletons. The sequenced sample was blood. Every receptor here comes from a woman aged 80 or older in good health.

Only a few counts were recorded for this clonotype. The rearrangement uses TRBV28 and TRBJ1-4, with 8 bases aligning to TRBD1. Germline-derived CDR1 and CDR2 are MDHEN and SYDVKM. Trimming took 6 bases from V and 8 from J; bases not matched to a gene: 8. This CDR3 has 14 residues. The CDR3 DNA sequence: TGTGCCAGCAGACCCACAGGGGGGGAGGAAAAACTGTTTTTT. Its protein is CASRPTGGEEKLFF.

V and J are TRBV7-2 and TRBJ2-2, with 14 bases lining up with TRBD2. From germline, CDR1 is SGHTA and CDR2 FQGNSA. V shed 4 bases and J 7 bases; nucleotides not matched to a gene: 2. The CDR3 totals 15 residues. The CDR3 loop reads CASSWGTSGGGELFF. The CDR3, as DNA: TGTGCCAGCAGCTGGGGGACTAGCGGGGGCGGGGAGCTGTTTTTT. The full variable domain, rest sourced from reference TRBV7-2 and TRBJ2-2, is GAGVSQSPSNKVTEKGKDVELRCDPISGHTALYWYRQSLGQGLEFLIYFQGNSAPDKSGLPSDRFSAERTGGSVSTLTIQRTQQEDSAVYLCASSWGTSGGGELFFGEGSRLTVL.

This clonotype has just a few counts. The gene calls are TRBV30 and TRBJ2-6, with D hard to call. The CDR3 loop spans 16 amino acids. Germline V gene data show CDR1 as GTSNPN and CDR2 as SVGIG (reference sequence). With 3 bases removed from V and 0 bases from J, the gap between germline ends came to 12 bases. CDR3 bases: TGTGCCTGGAGGACACGAGACATCTCTGGGGCCAACGTCCTGACTTTC. Amino acid sequence: CAWRTRDISGANVLTF.

In its sample, this clonotype was seen a few times. The chain couples TRBV5-1 to TRBJ2-7; D ambiguous. The CDR3 contains 16 residues. The germline V and J ends were trimmed by 4 bases and 7 bases, with 24 bases remaining between them. The V gene's germline CDR1 is SGHRS and CDR2 YFSETQ. CDR3 sequence: CASSLQGRFSYNEQYF. As DNA, the CDR3 is TGCGCCAGCAGCCTACAAGGCCGTTTCTCCTACAATGAGCAGTACTTC.

This clonotype was observed at least ten times. The chain combines TRBV29-1 with TRBJ2-1; D remains unclear. V lost 6 bases and J lost 8, with 17 bases in between. The CDR3 length is 13 residues. Germline CDR1 reads SQVTM; CDR2 reads ANQGSEA. The CDR3 region has the DNA TGCAGCGTCCTCATGGGCTGGAAGGATGAGCAGTTCTTC. It codes for CSVLMGWKDEQFF.

Many counts were recorded for this clonotype. The CDR3 is CASSASQGAGEQFF. The CDR3 DNA is TGCGCCAGCAGCGCGTCACAGGGGGCTGGTGAGCAGTTCTTC. The chain joins TRBV5-1 to TRBJ2-1, with 9 bases that match TRBD1. V was clipped by 4 bases and J by 9 bases; unmatched bases: 8. The CDR3 is made up of 14 amino acids. Germline assignment: CDR1 SGHRS and CDR2 YFSETQ.

Many counts were recorded for this clonotype. The rearrangement uses TRBV9 and TRBJ1-2; D might be TRBD1 (6 bases). The CDR3 length is 16 residues. CDR1 and CDR2 from the germline V gene are SGDLS and YYNGEE. V was clipped by 1 base and J by 6 bases, with 19 bases between them. The CDR3 DNA reads TGTGCCAGCAGCGTACGAGGTGGGACGGGGGCTGATGGCTACACCTTC. It yields the protein CASSVRGGTGADGYTF.

The rearrangement links TRBV20-1 to TRBJ1-1; D gene ambiguous. The ends were cut back, 0 bases at V and 1 base at J, with 15 bases in the middle. The CDR3 spans 16 residues. CDR1 is DFQATT, CDR2 SNEGSKA, per germline (reference sequence). The CDR3 reads CSARDSVGQENTEAFF. For the CDR3, the DNA is TGCAGTGCTAGAGATAGTGTGGGTCAGGAGAACACTGAAGCTTTCTTT.

Of note for this clonotype: A much larger clonotype is one base distant, so this may be a read error. The chain recombines TRBV3-1 with TRBJ2-5; 10 bases are a match to TRBD2. The CDR3 is 17 amino acids. The germline V gene has CDR1 LGHDT and CDR2 YNNKEL (reference sequence). CDR3 nucleotide sequence: TGTGCCAGCAGCCTCGTGTTCACTAGCGGGGCCCAAGGGACCCAGTACTTC. Its translation: CASSLVFTSGAQGTQYF.

This chain links TRBV20-1 with TRBJ2-7, with 7 positions matching TRBD2. The CDR3 loop spans 15 amino acids. The germline V gene has CDR1 DFQATT and CDR2 SNEGSKA (reference sequence). V lost 0 bases and J lost 0; bases outside the gene matches: 5. CDR3 bases: TGCAGTGCTAGAGATGGTGGCGGGAGCTCCTACGAGCAGTACTTC. This translates into CSARDGGGSSYEQYF.

The chain joins TRBV7-2 to TRBJ1-2, with 8 positions matching TRBD1. Per the germline V gene, CDR1 is SGHTA and CDR2 is FQGNSA. V lost 1 base, J lost 4 bases, and 5 bases stayed unmatched. This CDR3 is built from 15 residues. CDR3 coding DNA: TGTGCCAGCAGCTTAGTTGAGACAGGGGTCTATGGCTACACCTTC. Protein: CASSLVETGVYGYTF.

This clonotype was picked up many times. The V gene is TRBV9, the J gene TRBJ2-6, with D hard to call. The CDR3 consists of 16 residues. Trimming removed 0 bases at V and 0 bases at J, with 7 bases between. Per the germline V gene, CDR1 is SGDLS and CDR2 is YYNGEE. CDR3 bases: TGTGCCAGCAGCGTAGGTTTTCTCTCTGGGGCCAACGTCCTGACTTTC. Protein: CASSVGFLSGANVLTF.

This clonotype was counted ten times or more. J is TRBJ2-5 and V is TRBV6-5; D is perhaps TRBD2 (7 bases). The CDR3 is 15 residues long. Germline lookup yields CDR1 MNHEY and CDR2 SVGAGI. V gave up 5 bases and J gave up 5 bases, with 18 bases separating them. The CDR3 nucleotides are TGTGCCAGCAGTACCTCGGGGGGCAGAGGGGAGACCCAGTACTTC. Translating gives CASSTSGGRGETQYF.

The sample holds many counts of this clonotype. The V call is TRBV7-9, the J call TRBJ2-5; tentatively, D is TRBD1 or TRBD2 (5 bases each). Deletions cut 5 bases from V and 4 bases from J, with 14 bases between. This CDR3 contains 14 residues. The germline V gene has CDR1 SEHNR and CDR2 FQNEAQ (reference sequence). The CDR3 is CASSPGLGGETQYF. Written as DNA, the CDR3 is TGTGCCAGCAGCCCGGGCCTTGGGGGAGAGACCCAGTACTTC.

This clonotype was detected ten times or more. The chain uses TRBV6-2 or TRBV6-3 and TRBJ2-7, with D perhaps matching TRBD1 or TRBD2 (6 bases each). The germline CDR1 and CDR2 sequences are MNHEY and SVGEGT. The CDR3 consists of 11 residues. With 8 bases removed from V and 5 bases from J, the gap between germline ends came to 10 bases. Here the CDR3 DNA reads TGTGCCAGCGGGGGGCGGCACGAGCAGTACTTC. Its protein is CASGGRHEQYF.

This clonotype was seen repeatedly, ten times or more. The chain is built from TRBV4-3 and TRBJ2-7; D perhaps matches TRBD2 (5 bases). CDR3 length: 14 residues. V was trimmed by 1 base and J by 3 bases, leaving 10 bases between them. CDR1 is LGHNA, CDR2 YSLEER, per germline. CDR3 residues: CASSQAEGFYEQYF. In DNA form, the CDR3 reads TGCGCCAGCAGCCAAGCCGAGGGATTCTACGAGCAGTACTTC.